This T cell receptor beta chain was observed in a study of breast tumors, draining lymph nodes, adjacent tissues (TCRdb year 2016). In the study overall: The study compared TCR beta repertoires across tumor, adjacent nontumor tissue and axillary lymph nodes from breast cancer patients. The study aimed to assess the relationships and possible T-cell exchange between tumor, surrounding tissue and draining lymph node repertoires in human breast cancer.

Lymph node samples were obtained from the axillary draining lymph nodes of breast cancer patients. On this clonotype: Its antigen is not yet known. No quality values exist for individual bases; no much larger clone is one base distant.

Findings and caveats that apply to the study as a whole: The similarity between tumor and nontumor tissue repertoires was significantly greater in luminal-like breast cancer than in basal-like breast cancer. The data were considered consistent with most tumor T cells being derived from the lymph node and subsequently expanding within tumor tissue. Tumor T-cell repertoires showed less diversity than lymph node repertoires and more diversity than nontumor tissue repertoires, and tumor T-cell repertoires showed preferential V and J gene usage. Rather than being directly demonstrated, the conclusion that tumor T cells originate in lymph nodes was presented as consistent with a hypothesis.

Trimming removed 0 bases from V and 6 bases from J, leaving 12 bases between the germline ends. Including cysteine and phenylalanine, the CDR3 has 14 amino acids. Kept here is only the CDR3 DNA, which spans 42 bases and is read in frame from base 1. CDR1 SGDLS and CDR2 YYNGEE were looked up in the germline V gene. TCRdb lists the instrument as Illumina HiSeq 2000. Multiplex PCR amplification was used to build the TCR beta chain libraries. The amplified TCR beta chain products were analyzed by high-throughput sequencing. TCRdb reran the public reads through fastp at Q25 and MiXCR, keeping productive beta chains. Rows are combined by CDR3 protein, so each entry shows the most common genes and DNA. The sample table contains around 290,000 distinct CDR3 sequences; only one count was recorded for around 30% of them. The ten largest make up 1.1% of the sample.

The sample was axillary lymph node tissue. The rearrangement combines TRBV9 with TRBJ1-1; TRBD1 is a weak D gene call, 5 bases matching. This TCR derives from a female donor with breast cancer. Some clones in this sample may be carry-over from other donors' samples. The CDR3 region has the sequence CASSVAGAGAEAFF. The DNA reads TGTGCCAGCAGCGTAGCTGGGGCTGGGGCTGAAGCTTTCTTT.